This is a list of T cell receptor beta chains from one sample in a study of identical twins. One entry per CDR3 protein, called by TCRdb with MiXCR from the 5' RACE reads. The sample includes some 560,000 distinct CDR3 sequences, nearly 10% seen only once; the top ten take around 3.2%. The data also belong to a second study, concerning yellow fever vaccine responses in identical twins.

Sequenced sample: PBMCs. Receptors were obtained from a woman aged 18-30 years in good health. CDR3s include the opening cysteine and the closing phenylalanine or tryptophan. Fields, in order: D gene, V gene, J gene, clone size, CDR3 DNA, CDR3 protein. The D gene is left open where the match is weak. Size tells how often a clone was seen (once, few, many) or the class of an expanded clone, and some rows leave it out.

D: .
V: TRBV7-3
J: TRBJ2-2
size: .
DNA: TGTGCCAGCAGCTACTCCAGTAAGAACACCGGGGAGCTGTTTTTT
CDR3: CASSYSSKNTGELFF

D: TRBD2
V: TRBV20-1
J: TRBJ2-1
size: few
DNA: TGCAGTGCTAGAGATGATACAGGGCTAGCGGGTCTGGTTCAAAATGAGCAGTTCTTC
CDR3: CSARDDTGLAGLVQNEQFF

D: .
V: TRBV3-1
J: TRBJ2-1
size: .
DNA: TGTGCCAGCAGCCTCCCCACCGGGTCGGGGAATGAGCAGTTCTTC
CDR3: CASSLPTGSGNEQFF

D: .
V: TRBV19
J: TRBJ2-5
size: .
DNA: TGTGCCAGTAGTATAAGTCGAGGGGAGGAGACCCAGTACTTC
CDR3: CASSISRGEETQYF

D: TRBD2
V: TRBV7-2
J: TRBJ2-7
size: .
DNA: TGTGCCAGCAGCAAAAGTGGCGGGAGCGGATACGAGCAGTACTTC
CDR3: CASSKSGGSGYEQYF

D: TRBD1
V: TRBV7-2
J: TRBJ2-7
size: few
DNA: TGTGCCAGCAGCTTAGGGACAGGTTTCTTCTACGAGCAGTACTTC
CDR3: CASSLGTGFFYEQYF

D: .
V: TRBV15
J: TRBJ2-5
size: few
DNA: TGTGCCACCAGCAGATCGTTGACGGTGGGAGAGACCCAGTACTTC
CDR3: CATSRSLTVGETQYF

D: .
V: TRBV6-5
J: TRBJ1-2
size: many
DNA: TGTGCCAGCAGTTTGATGGCCCCTGGGACTGGCTACACCTTC
CDR3: CASSLMAPGTGYTF

D: .
V: TRBV5-1
J: TRBJ2-2
size: few
DNA: TGCGCCAGCAGCTTGGCCGGGGTCCGCGGGTTCGGGGAGCTGTTTTTT
CDR3: CASSLAGVRGFGELFF

D: TRBD2
V: TRBV15
J: TRBJ2-7
size: .
DNA: TGTGCCACCAGCAGCCTAGGGACTAGCGGCTACGAGCAGTACTTC
CDR3: CATSSLGTSGYEQYF

D: TRBD1
V: TRBV2
J: TRBJ1-5
size: .
DNA: TGTGCCAGCAGGGACAGGGGCTATCAGCCCCAGCATTTT
CDR3: CASRDRGYQPQHF

D: .
V: TRBV3-1
J: TRBJ2-7
size: many
DNA: TGTGCCAGCAGCCGACTTGCGGGCGAGCAGTACTTC
CDR3: CASSRLAGEQYF

D: .
V: TRBV23-1
J: TRBJ2-3
size: few
DNA: TGCGCCAGCAGTCAAGGACACAACGACGCAGATACGCAGTATTTT
CDR3: CASSQGHNDADTQYF

D: .
V: TRBV7-2
J: TRBJ2-1
size: .
DNA: TGTGCCAGCAGCCCCCCCGTAGTTCGGGGCTCCTACAATGAGCAGTTCTTC
CDR3: CASSPPVVRGSYNEQFF

D: .
V: TRBV4-2
J: TRBJ2-1
size: .
DNA: TGTGCCAGCAGCCAAGCAAGCCGGACTTCCAACAATGAGCAGTTCTTC
CDR3: CASSQASRTSNNEQFF

D: TRBD2
V: TRBV27
J: TRBJ2-2
size: few
DNA: TGTGCCAGCAGTTTAATACTAGCGGGGGGGGCCCCCACCGGGGAGCTGTTTTTT
CDR3: CASSLILAGGAPTGELFF

D: TRBD2
V: TRBV25-1
J: TRBJ2-3
size: .
DNA: TGTGCCAGCAGTGAATACAGTAGCGGGAAAGATACGCAGTATTTT
CDR3: CASSEYSSGKDTQYF

D: .
V: TRBV2
J: TRBJ1-2
size: .
DNA: TGTGCCAGCAGCCTTAAACAGGCGGCCTATGGCTACACCTTC
CDR3: CASSLKQAAYGYTF

D: .
V: TRBV5-1
J: TRBJ2-7
size: .
DNA: TGCGCCAGCAGCCGGGTGGGGGACGGGTTCTACGAGCAGTACTTC
CDR3: CASSRVGDGFYEQYF

D: TRBD1
V: TRBV5-1
J: TRBJ2-1
size: few
DNA: TGCGCCAGCAGCAATGTAGGGACAGGGATCAATGAGCAGTTCTTC
CDR3: CASSNVGTGINEQFF

D: .
V: TRBV2
J: TRBJ2-7
size: .
DNA: TGTGCCAGCAGTTATCTTCTGCGTGACGAGCAGTACTTC
CDR3: CASSYLLRDEQYF

D: .
V: TRBV29-1
J: TRBJ2-2
size: .
DNA: TGCAGCGCCCTGGAAAGGAAGAACACCGGGGAGCTGTTTTTT
CDR3: CSALERKNTGELFF

D: .
V: TRBV7-6
J: TRBJ2-2
size: many
DNA: TGTGCCAGCAGCTTAGGCAGGATCACCGGGGAGCTGTTTTTT
CDR3: CASSLGRITGELFF

D: .
V: TRBV29-1
J: TRBJ1-2
size: .
DNA: TGCAGCGTTGCAGGGCTGGAGAGTGGCTACACCTTC
CDR3: CSVAGLESGYTF

D: .
V: TRBV7-9
J: TRBJ2-7
size: few
DNA: TGTGCCAGCAGCCTTAGGACAGAGGGGACCTACGAGCAGTACTTC
CDR3: CASSLRTEGTYEQYF

D: .
V: TRBV12-3/TRBV12-4
J: TRBJ1-1
size: few
DNA: TGTGCCAGCTCCTTGATTGGGTCGGGGAACACTGAAGCTTTCTTT
CDR3: CASSLIGSGNTEAFF

D: .
V: TRBV5-1
J: TRBJ2-1
size: few
DNA: TGCGCCAGCAGCTTGGCGCCCGAGGAGCACAATGAGCAGTTCTTC
CDR3: CASSLAPEEHNEQFF

D: .
V: TRBV28
J: TRBJ2-7
size: few
DNA: TGTGCCAGCAGTTTATTACAGGGATCGCAGTACTTC
CDR3: CASSLLQGSQYF

D: TRBD1
V: TRBV11-2
J: TRBJ2-3
size: few
DNA: TGTGCCAGCAGCTTAAGGACAGGGAGAGGACCCACAGATACGCAGTATTTT
CDR3: CASSLRTGRGPTDTQYF

D: TRBD1
V: TRBV7-2
J: TRBJ2-7
size: few
DNA: TGTGCCAGCGCAATCCGGGACAGGGTCCACGAGCAGTACTTC
CDR3: CASAIRDRVHEQYF

D: TRBD2
V: TRBV5-5
J: TRBJ2-1
size: .
DNA: TGTGCCAGCAGCTTGGTTGGGGACAGGCTGCTAGCGGGAGGACTAAGCTCCTACAATGAGCAGTTCTTC
CDR3: CASSLVGDRLLAGGLSSYNEQFF

D: .
V: TRBV12-3/TRBV12-4
J: TRBJ2-3
size: many
DNA: TGTGCCAGCAGCTTAGTCCCAGATACGCAGTATTTT
CDR3: CASSLVPDTQYF

D: .
V: TRBV3-1
J: TRBJ2-1
size: .
DNA: TGTGCCAGCAGCCAAGGGGGGGGGGCCAAGTCTGAGCAGTTCTTC
CDR3: CASSQGGGAKSEQFF

D: .
V: TRBV30
J: TRBJ2-7
size: .
DNA: TGTGCCTGGAGTGTTCGACAGTACCCGGTGGAGCAGTACTTC
CDR3: CAWSVRQYPVEQYF

D: .
V: TRBV7-9
J: TRBJ2-1
size: once
DNA: TGTGCCAGCAGCCCATGGGGACATCAGGGTGAGGATGAGCAGTTCTTC
CDR3: CASSPWGHQGEDEQFF

D: TRBD2
V: TRBV3-1
J: TRBJ2-3
size: .
DNA: TGTGCCAGCAGCCAGCCCCGGACTAGCGGGGGCACAGATACGCAGTATTTT
CDR3: CASSQPRTSGGTDTQYF

D: TRBD2
V: TRBV5-1
J: TRBJ2-1
size: many
DNA: TGCGCCAGCAGCGCCGGACTAGCCGGGGGGGATGAGCAGTTCTTC
CDR3: CASSAGLAGGDEQFF

D: TRBD1
V: TRBV6-2/TRBV6-3
J: TRBJ1-5
size: few
DNA: TGTGCCAGCAGCCGTCCCGGGACAGTTTTGCCCCAGCATTTT
CDR3: CASSRPGTVLPQHF

D: TRBD1
V: TRBV12-3/TRBV12-4
J: TRBJ2-7
size: few
DNA: TGTGCCAGCAGCCCCTCGACAGGGTTGTACGAGCAGTACTTC
CDR3: CASSPSTGLYEQYF

D: TRBD2
V: TRBV6-2/TRBV6-3
J: TRBJ2-5
size: .
DNA: TGTGCCAGCAGCACCAGCGGCGGGGGGGAGACCCAGTACTTC
CDR3: CASSTSGGGETQYF

D: .
V: TRBV7-2
J: TRBJ1-2
size: .
DNA: TGTGCCAGCAGCTTATCCTGGGGTGGCTACACCTTC
CDR3: CASSLSWGGYTF

D: .
V: TRBV9
J: TRBJ2-7
size: .
DNA: TGTGCCAGCAGCGTAGGTCAGGGGGGGGGATCCTACGAGCAGTACTTC
CDR3: CASSVGQGGGSYEQYF

D: .
V: TRBV7-9
J: TRBJ1-5
size: .
DNA: TGTGAGGTGTGGCAGCCCCAGCATTTT
CDR3: CEVWQPQHF

D: TRBD2
V: TRBV5-5
J: TRBJ2-1
size: .
DNA: TGTGCCAGCAGCTCTCAAGCACTAGCGGGGGGGCCCAATGAGCAGTTCTTC
CDR3: CASSSQALAGGPNEQFF

D: TRBD1
V: TRBV7-9
J: TRBJ2-7
size: .
DNA: TGTGCCAGCAGCGTTGGGACAGCAACCTACGAGCAGTACTTC
CDR3: CASSVGTATYEQYF

D: TRBD1
V: TRBV29-1
J: TRBJ1-2
size: .
DNA: TGCAGCGTTGACGGACAGGGAGACTATGGCTACACCTTC
CDR3: CSVDGQGDYGYTF

D: TRBD1
V: TRBV5-1
J: TRBJ2-4
size: .
DNA: TGCGCCAGCAGCGACCGCGTCCGACAGGGTGGTTCCAAAAACATTCAGTACTTC
CDR3: CASSDRVRQGGSKNIQYF

D: .
V: TRBV28
J: TRBJ2-1
size: few
DNA: TGTGCCAGCATCACCGGGGGAAATGACAATGAGCAGTTCTTC
CDR3: CASITGGNDNEQFF

D: .
V: TRBV28
J: TRBJ2-2
size: few
DNA: TGTGCCAGCAGTTTAGTCCACGGGGAGCTGTTTTTT
CDR3: CASSLVHGELFF

D: TRBD2
V: TRBV20-1
J: TRBJ2-1
size: .
DNA: TGCAGTGCTGATAACGTAGCGGGGCTGACGTACAATGAGCAGTTCTTC
CDR3: CSADNVAGLTYNEQFF